What follows is one T cell receptor (beta chain) and its context. Its matching antigen is unknown. The data stem from a study of beta chain features in type 1 diabetes. General study results and limits: Within the patient group, naive, central memory and Treg TCRB repertoires appeared more similar to each other than within healthy donors. Sequencing used cDNA, and cells with high TCR expression could therefore be over-represented.

The V and J ends lost 2 bases and 4 bases respectively, with 13 bases between them. Germline V gene sequence: CDR1 LGHNA, CDR2 YSLEER. The CDR3 runs 15 residues. Purity of each sorted population was above 95%. Expressed TCRB transcripts were sequenced, since all the RNA that had been isolated was reverse transcribed. The method was immunoSEQ multiplex PCR; TCRdb's version includes in-frame clones alone and lacks a portion of them. The sample lists roughly 42,000 clones; roughly 50% were seen once. The sequence came from a woman in her 30s in good health. Input material: stem cell memory CD4+ T cells from blood. The chain has TRBV4-3 and TRBJ2-3; D remains ambiguous. CDR3 amino acids: CASSQLEFSADTQYF. CDR3 bases: TGCGCCAGCAGCCAACTAGAGTTTTCCGCAGATACGCAGTATTTT.